A few counts support the clone carrying this T cell receptor (beta chain). The antigen is undetermined. The data derive from a study of T cell repertoires in cytomegalovirus infection. Across the whole study: CMV epitopes, recently identified HLA-C-restricted and well-studied HLA-B-restricted, were used. Public TCR beta signature analysis indicated the presence of both CMV infection and matching HLA type. Findings and limits, study-wide: CMV-specific HLA-C-restricted TCR beta clonotypes dominated the ex vivo response. Based on cumulative public TCR beta family frequency, carriers of CMV plus the relevant HLA were identified.

V lost 3 bases, J lost 11 bases, and 17 bases lay in between. The CDR3 spans 14 residues. Germline V gene lookup returns CDR1 SGHTA and CDR2 FQGNSA. TCRdb re-called the reads with MiXCR, one entry per CDR3 protein. The sample contains about 270,000 distinct CDR3 sequences, around 20% of which appear only once. Sequences were derived from cultured PBMCs, sampled from culture after CMV antigen stimulation. The rearrangement joins TRBV7-2 to TRBJ2-1; the D gene is possibly TRBD2 (6 bases). The clonotype was recovered from a human donor in good health (CMV status not recorded). Some clones in this sample may be carry-over from other donors' samples. This CDR3 is CASSLGLISHQQFF. CDR3 sequence (DNA): TGTGCCAGCAGCTTGGGACTCATTTCACATCAGCAGTTCTTC.